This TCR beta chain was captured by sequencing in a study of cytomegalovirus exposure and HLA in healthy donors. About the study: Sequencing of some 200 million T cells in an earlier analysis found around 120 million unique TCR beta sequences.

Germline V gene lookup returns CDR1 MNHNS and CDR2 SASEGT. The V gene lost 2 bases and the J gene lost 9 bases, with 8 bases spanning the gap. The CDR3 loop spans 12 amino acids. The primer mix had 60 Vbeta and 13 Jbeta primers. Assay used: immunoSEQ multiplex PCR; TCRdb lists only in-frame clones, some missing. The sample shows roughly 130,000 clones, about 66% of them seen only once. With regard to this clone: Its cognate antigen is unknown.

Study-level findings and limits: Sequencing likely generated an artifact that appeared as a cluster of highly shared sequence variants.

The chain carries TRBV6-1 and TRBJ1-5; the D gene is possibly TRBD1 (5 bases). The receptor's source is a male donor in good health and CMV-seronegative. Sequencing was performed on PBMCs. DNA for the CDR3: TGTGCCAGCAGTGAACAGGGCCGGCCCCAGCATTTT. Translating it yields CASSEQGRPQHF.